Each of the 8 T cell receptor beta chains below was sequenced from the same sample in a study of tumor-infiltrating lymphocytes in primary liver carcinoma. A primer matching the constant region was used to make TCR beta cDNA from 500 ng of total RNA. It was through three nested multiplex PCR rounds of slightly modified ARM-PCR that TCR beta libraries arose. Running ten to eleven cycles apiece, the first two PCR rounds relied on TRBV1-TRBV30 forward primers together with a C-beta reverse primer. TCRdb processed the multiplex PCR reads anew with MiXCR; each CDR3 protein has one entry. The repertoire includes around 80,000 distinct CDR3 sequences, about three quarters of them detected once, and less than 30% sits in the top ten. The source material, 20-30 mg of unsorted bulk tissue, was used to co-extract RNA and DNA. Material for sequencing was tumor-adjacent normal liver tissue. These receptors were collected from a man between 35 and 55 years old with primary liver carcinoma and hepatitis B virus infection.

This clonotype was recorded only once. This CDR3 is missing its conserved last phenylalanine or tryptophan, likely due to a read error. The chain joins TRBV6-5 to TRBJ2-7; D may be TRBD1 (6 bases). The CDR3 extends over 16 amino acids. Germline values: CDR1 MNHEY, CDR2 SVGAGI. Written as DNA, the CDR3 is TGTGTCAGCAGGCCCGGACAGACAGCATTCTTTTACGAGCAGTACCTC. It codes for CVSRPGQTAFFYEQYL.

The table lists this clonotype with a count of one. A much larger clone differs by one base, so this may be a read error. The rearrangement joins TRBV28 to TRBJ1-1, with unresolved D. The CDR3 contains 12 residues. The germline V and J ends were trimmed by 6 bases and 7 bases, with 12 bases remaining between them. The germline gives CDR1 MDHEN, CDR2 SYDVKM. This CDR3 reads CASRIRVDEAFF. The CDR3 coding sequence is TGTGCCAGCAGGATCAGAGTGGATGAAGCTTTCTTT.

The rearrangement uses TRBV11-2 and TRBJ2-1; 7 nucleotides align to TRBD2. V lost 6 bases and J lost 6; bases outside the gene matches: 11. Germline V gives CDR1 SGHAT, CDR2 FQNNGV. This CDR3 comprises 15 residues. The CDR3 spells CASRTETSSCNEQFF. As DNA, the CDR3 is TGTGCCAGCAGAACCGAGACTAGCAGTTGCAATGAGCAGTTCTTC.

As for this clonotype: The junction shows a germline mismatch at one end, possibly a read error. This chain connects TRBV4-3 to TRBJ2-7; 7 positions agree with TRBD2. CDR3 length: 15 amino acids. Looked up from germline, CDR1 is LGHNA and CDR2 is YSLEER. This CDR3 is CACSQDREAGDEQYF. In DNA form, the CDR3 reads TGCGCCTGCAGCCAAGATAGGGAGGCGGGAGACGAGCAGTACTTC.

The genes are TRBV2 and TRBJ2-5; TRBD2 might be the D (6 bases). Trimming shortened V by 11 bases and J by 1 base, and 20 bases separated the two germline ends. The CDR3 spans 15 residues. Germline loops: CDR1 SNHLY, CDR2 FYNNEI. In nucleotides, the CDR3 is TGTGCCGACAGATTAGGCGGCGGGGCCCAAGAGACCCAGTACTTC. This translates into CADRLGGGAQETQYF.

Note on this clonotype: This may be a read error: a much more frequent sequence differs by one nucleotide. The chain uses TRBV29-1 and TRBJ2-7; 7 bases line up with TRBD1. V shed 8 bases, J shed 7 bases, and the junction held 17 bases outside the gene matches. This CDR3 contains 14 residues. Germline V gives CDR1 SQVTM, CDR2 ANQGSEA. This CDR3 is CSLPDRVDQVEQYF. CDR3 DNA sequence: TGCAGCCTCCCAGACAGGGTGGATCAGGTTGAGCAGTACTTC.

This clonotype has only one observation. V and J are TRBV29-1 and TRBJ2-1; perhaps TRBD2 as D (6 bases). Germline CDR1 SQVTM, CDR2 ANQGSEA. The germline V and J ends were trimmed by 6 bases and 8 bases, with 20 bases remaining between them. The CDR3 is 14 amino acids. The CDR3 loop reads CSVDPKGRGDEQFF. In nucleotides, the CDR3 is TGCAGCGTCGACCCTAAAGGGCGGGGCGATGAGCAGTTCTTC.

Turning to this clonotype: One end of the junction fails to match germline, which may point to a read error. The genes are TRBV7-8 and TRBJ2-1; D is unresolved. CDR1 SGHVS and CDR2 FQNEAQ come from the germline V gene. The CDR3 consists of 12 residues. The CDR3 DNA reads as TGTGCCGGCAGCATGATTAGCCGGGAGCAGTTCTTC. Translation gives CAGSMISREQFF.